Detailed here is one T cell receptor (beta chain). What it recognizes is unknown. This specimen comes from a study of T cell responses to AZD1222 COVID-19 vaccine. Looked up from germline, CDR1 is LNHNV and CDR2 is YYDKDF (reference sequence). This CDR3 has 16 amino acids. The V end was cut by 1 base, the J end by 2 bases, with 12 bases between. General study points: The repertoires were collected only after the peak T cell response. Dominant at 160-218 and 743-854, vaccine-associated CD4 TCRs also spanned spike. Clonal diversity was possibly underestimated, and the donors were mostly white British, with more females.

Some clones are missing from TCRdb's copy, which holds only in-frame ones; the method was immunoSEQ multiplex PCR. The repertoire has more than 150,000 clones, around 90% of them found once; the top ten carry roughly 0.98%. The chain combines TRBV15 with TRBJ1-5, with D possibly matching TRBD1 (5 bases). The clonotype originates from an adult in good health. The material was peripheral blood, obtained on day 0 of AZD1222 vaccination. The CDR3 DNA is TGTGCCACCAGCAGAGGTCAGAGAGGGGGCAATCAGCCCCAGCATTTT. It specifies CATSRGQRGGNQPQHF.